Following are 18 T cell receptor beta chains from one sample sequenced in a study of blood T cells in healthy people across ages. A J-beta primer mix and a sample-barcoded 5' primer were used in a second PCR of about 6 to 12 cycles. Each CDR3 protein is one row after TCRdb ran MiXCR on the 5' RACE reads. The repertoire consists of 1.5 million to 2 million distinct CDR3 sequences, with about two fifths occurring once and the leading ten covering around 23%. The material sequenced was blood. The receptors shown here come from a human donor in good health.

The chain carries TRBV7-9 and TRBJ1-1; D perhaps matches TRBD1 (5 bases). Per germline, CDR1 SEHNR and CDR2 FQNEAQ (reference sequence). The CDR3 contains 15 residues. V lost 7 bases to trimming and J lost 0 bases, with 15 bases between them. The CDR3 bases are TGTGCCAGCACCCGCAAGACAGCGATGAACACTGAAGCTTTCTTT. This sequence encodes CASTRKTAMNTEAFF.

This clonotype was seen more than once but under ten times. The V gene is TRBV12-3 or TRBV12-4, the J gene TRBJ2-1; 8 nucleotides match TRBD1. Losses at the gene ends were 5 bases for V and 5 bases for J; bases not matched to a gene: 11. This CDR3 contains 16 residues. The CDR3 loop reads CASSLKQGVVDNEQFF. Here the CDR3 DNA reads TGTGCCAGCAGTCTGAAACAGGGGGTTGTGGACAATGAGCAGTTCTTC.

Only one count was recorded for this clonotype. V and J are TRBV13 and TRBJ2-6; no reliable D call. V was clipped by 6 bases and J by 4 bases, with 22 bases between them. Germline V gene data show CDR1 as PRHDT and CDR2 as FYEKMQ (reference sequence). The CDR3 is made up of 18 amino acids. The CDR3 DNA is TGTGCCAGCAGATATTGGCAGCTGCCTAGGAAGGGGGCCAACGTCCTGACTTTC. Translation gives CASRYWQLPRKGANVLTF.

V gene TRBV15 combines with J gene TRBJ1-6; unclear D gene. V lost 3 bases and J lost 8, with 14 bases in between. There are 15 residues in the CDR3. Looked up from germline, CDR1 is LNHNV and CDR2 is YYDKDF (reference sequence). The CDR3 DNA reads TGTGCCACCAGCAGTCTGCCCTACGGGGATTCACCCCTCCACTTT. Protein sequence: CATSSLPYGDSPLHF. Full variable domain (remainder filled in from reference TRBV15 and TRBJ1-6): DAMVIQNPRYQVTQFGKPVTLSCSQTLNHNVMYWYQQKSSQAPKLLFHYYDKDFNNEADTPDNFQSRRPNTSFCFLDIRSPGLGDTAMYLCATSSLPYGDSPLHFGNGTRLTVT.

The chain employs TRBV7-9 and TRBJ2-7; D is uncertain. CDR3 size: 14 residues. V gave up 3 bases and J gave up 2 bases, with 11 bases separating them. CDR1 SEHNR and CDR2 FQNEAQ come from the germline V gene (reference sequence). In DNA, the CDR3 is TGTGCCAGCAGCTTCCGTCCTCGTCCCTACGAGCAGTACTTC. This sequence encodes CASSFRPRPYEQYF.

The chain has TRBV10-3 and TRBJ1-1; D not resolved. The CDR3 sequence is 15 residues long. Per germline, CDR1 ENHRY and CDR2 SYGVKD. V lost 3 bases and J 1 base, leaving 12 bases between the germline ends. The DNA of the CDR3 is TGTGCCATCAGTGACCTAGTTTACCCGAACACTGAAGCTTTCTTT. As protein: CAISDLVYPNTEAFF.

The V gene is TRBV7-2, the J gene TRBJ2-1; unclear D gene. This CDR3 region has 12 residues. CDR1 SGHTA and CDR2 FQGNSA come from the germline V gene. Trimming took 3 bases from V and 10 from J, leaving 10 bases between them. CDR3 loop: CASSFSAGEQFF. The CDR3 DNA follows: TGTGCCAGCAGCTTCTCCGCTGGAGAGCAGTTCTTC.

This clonotype came up many times. This chain joins TRBV27 and TRBJ2-5; D is possibly TRBD1 (5 bases). Trimming shortened V by 5 bases and J by 5 bases, and 9 bases separated the two germline ends. From germline, CDR1 is MNHEY and CDR2 SMNVEV (reference sequence). The CDR3 consists of 12 residues. This CDR3 is CASSGHGETQYF. CDR3 coding DNA: TGTGCCAGCAGTGGACATGGGGAGACCCAGTACTTC.

The V gene is TRBV7-2, the J gene TRBJ2-1; TRBD1 or TRBD2 may be the D gene (6 bases each). Trimming stripped 0 bases from V and 4 bases from J, with 13 bases between. Germline V gene data show CDR1 as SGHTA and CDR2 as FQGNSA. The CDR3 runs 16 residues. DNA for the CDR3: TGTGCCAGCAGCTTAGCGCCGGGGGCTGGATACAATGAGCAGTTCTTC. Translating it yields CASSLAPGAGYNEQFF. Looking up the rest from reference TRBV7-2 and TRBJ2-1 gives the full variable domain: GAGVSQSPSNKVTEKGKDVELRCDPISGHTALYWYRQSLGQGLEFLIYFQGNSAPDKSGLPSDRFSAERTGGSVSTLTIQRTQQEDSAVYLCASSLAPGAGYNEQFFGPGTRLTVL.

The chain couples TRBV5-1 to TRBJ2-4; a weak D match, TRBD1 (5 bases). Trimming pared 0 bases from V and 8 bases from J, leaving 15 bases between. The CDR3 is 15 residues long. Germline V gene lookup returns CDR1 SGHRS and CDR2 YFSETQ. The CDR3 loop is CASSLAGQGMDIQYF. The CDR3 DNA sequence: TGCGCCAGCAGCTTGGCCGGTCAGGGAATGGACATTCAGTACTTC.

A single count supports this clonotype. The chain joins TRBV5-1 to TRBJ1-2; 8 positions agree with TRBD1. Per germline, CDR1 SGHRS and CDR2 YFSETQ. The CDR3 has 16 amino acids. V was clipped by 2 bases and J by 4 bases; unmatched bases: 10. CDR3 amino acids: CASSLVPGQGAYGYTF. As DNA, the CDR3 is TGCGCCAGCAGCTTAGTTCCTGGACAGGGTGCCTATGGCTACACCTTC.

DNA of the CDR3: TGTGCCAGCAGAAGACCTTTTGGCCAGCCCCAGCATTTT. It codes for CASRRPFGQPQHF. The chain uses TRBV5-8 and TRBJ1-5, with D unclear. Between the trimmed V and J ends, which lost 5 bases and 7 bases, there was a span of 13 bases. In germline, CDR1 is SGHTS, CDR2 YDEGEE. The CDR3 has 13 amino acids.

This clonotype was recorded many times. This sequence joins TRBV7-2 and TRBJ2-3, with TRBD1 as a possible D gene (5 bases). Germline-derived CDR1 and CDR2 are SGHTA and FQGNSA. The CDR3 sequence is 15 residues long. With 0 bases removed from V and 0 bases from J, the gap between germline ends came to 7 bases. In DNA, the CDR3 is TGTGCCAGCAGCTTAGCCCCAGGGAGCACAGATACGCAGTATTTT. This translates into CASSLAPGSTDTQYF.

This clonotype was counted a few times. The gene calls are TRBV20-1 and TRBJ1-2; 10 nucleotides match TRBD1. This CDR3 contains 14 residues. V shed 0 bases and J 7 bases; nucleotides not matched to a gene: 5. Germline V gene lookup returns CDR1 DFQATT and CDR2 SNEGSKA (reference sequence). This CDR3 reads CSARERDRGLGYTF. As DNA, the CDR3 is TGCAGTGCTAGAGAAAGAGACAGGGGGCTTGGCTACACCTTC.

In its sample, this clonotype was seen a few times. At one end, the junction sequence differs from germline, possibly due to a read error. The chain links TRBV7-2 to TRBJ1-2, with D possibly matching TRBD1 (5 bases). Germline V gene data show CDR1 as SGHTA and CDR2 as FQGNSA. CDR3 length: 15 residues. CDR3 residues: CASSLGEGCDYGYTF. For the CDR3, the DNA is TGTGCCAGCAGTTTAGGAGAGGGGTGCGACTATGGCTACACCTTC.

This clonotype was observed a handful of times. V usage is TRBV10-3 and J usage is TRBJ2-3; D possibly corresponds to TRBD2 (5 bases). In germline, CDR1 is ENHRY, CDR2 SYGVKD. The CDR3 has 14 amino acids. V was clipped by 10 bases and J by 9 bases, with 23 bases between them. CDR3 sequence: CATSTPYLAKTQYF. The CDR3 nucleotides read TGTGCCACTAGCACACCCTATTTAGCCAAGACGCAGTATTTT.

The chain couples TRBV5-6 to TRBJ1-1; 7 bases line up with TRBD1. CDR1 and CDR2 (germline): SGHDT, YYEEEE. CDR3 length: 15 amino acids. The junction had 11 bases not matched to a gene; V was cut back by 4 bases and J by 5 bases. For the CDR3, the DNA is TGTGCCAGCAGCGAACAGGGGTTCGGGAATACTGAAGCTTTCTTT. Protein sequence: CASSEQGFGNTEAFF.

Only a few counts were recorded for this clonotype. The chain has TRBV20-1 and TRBJ1-5; TRBD1 is a possible D gene (5 bases). The CDR3 runs 13 residues. Trimming removed 6 bases from V and 5 bases from J, with 14 bases in between. Germline loops: CDR1 DFQATT, CDR2 SNEGSKA (reference sequence). The DNA of the CDR3 is TGCAGTGCGCCGGGGGGGTACGATCAGCCCCAGCATTTT. Encoded protein: CSAPGGYDQPQHF.